This TCR beta chain is drawn from a study of OX40 agonist ivuxolimab in advanced cancers. Background on the whole study: Ivuxolimab, which targeted the costimulatory receptor OX40 (CD134), was an agonistic, fully human IgG2 monoclonal antibody. Intravenous ivuxolimab was administered to patients every 2 weeks at six dose levels: 0.01, 0.1, 0.3, 1.5, 3 and 10 mg/kg. Of the roughly 52 patients in dose escalation, some 20 had hepatocellular carcinoma, about 15 had melanoma, 9 had renal cell carcinoma and 9 had head and neck cancer. The dose-escalation cohort was around 83% male with a mean age of around 62 years, ranging from roughly 23 to 90. Prior anti-PD-1, anti-PD-L1 or anti-CTLA-4 therapy was permitted, and checkpoint inhibitors had been received by approximately 39% of dose-escalation patients. Partial responses occurred in three dose-escalation patients, of whom one had hepatocellular carcinoma and two had cutaneous melanoma. The purpose of peripheral TCRbeta sequencing was to test whether ivuxolimab changed TCR sequence diversity and led to clonal T-cell expansion. The monotherapy dose-escalation portion (N of about 57 patients) of the phase I ivuxolimab trial is reported in the paper. General findings and caveats noted by the study authors: In partial responders in the 0.1-3.0 mg/kg groups, normalized peripheral clonal expansion was found to be among the lowest, especially among CD8+ T cells. Low levels of normalized T-cell clonal expansion were also shown by some nonresponding patients. After ivuxolimab, more expanded clones were found on average in CD8+ T cells than in CD4+ T cells. At doses of 0.1 to 3.0 mg/kg, clonal expansion of both CD4+ and CD8+ blood T cells was observed from baseline to week 6. The antigen specificity of the peripheral T cells that underwent clonal expansion was not determined.

Genomic DNA was isolated from the sorted cells so that the TCRbeta CDR3 region could be sequenced. TCRbeta CDR3 regions were sequenced using the immunoSEQ Assay. Entries here come from immuneACCESS through TCRdb and include only in-frame sequences with V and J called. Some clones fail to appear in such tables; in the studies checked, an unresolved V gene covers under half of the shortfall, and the cause of the remainder is unknown. This sample comprises 50,000 to 60,000 clones, 82% of them detected only once. The ten top clones hold about 1.6% of the sample. On this clone itself: This clone's antigen is unknown. Per-base qualities were not stored, and no clone one base away is much larger.

A distance of 13 bases separates the germline ends of V and J, which lose 0 bases and 2 bases respectively. From its cysteine to its phenylalanine, the CDR3 spans 16 amino acids. The DNA shown is the 48-base CDR3, in frame from base 1. Looking up the germline V gene yields CDR1 MNHEY and CDR2 SVGAGI. Patients with a history of autoimmune disease or receiving systemic immunosuppression were excluded from the trial. In every dose cohort, peripheral blood was drawn for TCR sequencing at baseline, cycle 4 day 1, and cycle 7 day 1. The samples were taken from a phase I, first-in-human, multicenter, open-label dose-escalation trial of ivuxolimab. Adults with locally advanced or metastatic melanoma, renal cell carcinoma, hepatocellular carcinoma or head and neck squamous cell carcinoma were enrolled in the trial. Before TCR sequencing, CD4+ T cells and CD8+ T cells were sorted from peripheral blood as separate populations.

The material was CD4+ or CD8+ T cells sorted from blood, obtained in a trial of the OX40 agonist ivuxolimab. In this chain, TRBV6-5 is recombined with TRBJ1-1; no D gene can be assigned with confidence. The TCR was taken from an adult with an advanced solid tumor such as melanoma, head and neck, liver or kidney cancer. The DNA reads TGTGCCAGCAGTTACTCTCCCCTGAGGGCTAACACTGAAGCTTTCTTT. Its amino acids are CASSYSPLRANTEAFF.